This T cell receptor (beta chain) emerged from a study of T cell repertoires in cytomegalovirus infection. TCRdb reanalysed the reads using MiXCR and keeps one entry per CDR3 protein. The sample records under 150,000 distinct CDR3 sequences, 30% being singletons. This clonotype was counted a single time. Its matching antigen is unknown. Regarding the study as a whole: Clonotypes of TCR beta that were HLA-C-restricted and CMV-specific dominated the ex vivo response.

The sequence came from a human donor in good health (CMV status not recorded). Some clones in this sample may be carry-over from other donors' samples. The sample here was CD8+ T cells from cultured PBMCs, taken from culture after CMV antigen stimulation.

Here the CDR3 reads CASSREEGTSDNEQFF. In nucleotides, the CDR3 is TGCGCCAGCAGCCGGGAGGAAGGGACTAGCGACAATGAGCAGTTCTTC. This sequence joins TRBV4-1 and TRBJ2-1; 10 bases align to TRBD2. The CDR3 consists of 16 residues. V gave up 4 bases and J gave up 5 bases; unmatched junction bases: 8. Germline values: CDR1 MGHRA, CDR2 YSYEKL.